A selection of T cell receptor beta chains follows, all from one sample in a study of control samples from healthy donors and cancer patients. The repertoire was sequenced with immunoSEQ multiplex PCR; TCRdb's copy has only in-frame clones and lacks some. The sample holds 150,000 or so clones, about 93% seen once. Material for sequencing was PBMCs. These receptors all come from a man aged 55 to 69 with colorectal cancer. Both conserved end residues are part of each CDR3. A D gene is named only where the DNA matches it firmly. For some rows the clone size is stated as once, few or many, or as a class when expanded; others skip it.

TGTGCCAGCTCACAACTGGACGGAACGATAAGTGAGGGCTACACCTTC	CASSQLDGTISEGYTF	TRBJ1-2	NA	TRBV18	NA
TGTGCCAGTAGTATTTACAGGGGGCGAGATACGCAGTATTTT	CASSIYRGRDTQYF	TRBJ2-3	NA	TRBV19	TRBD1
TGTGCCAGCAGCCCGCGGGTAGCGGGGTCCTCCTACGAGCAGTACTTC	CASSPRVAGSSYEQYF	TRBJ2-7	NA	TRBV5-6	TRBD2
TGTGCCAGTAGTATGGATACGGGCAGCCCTGAAGCTTTCTTT	CASSMDTGSPEAFF	TRBJ1-1	few	TRBV19	NA
TGTGCCAGCAGTACCGGACAGGGAGGTCAGCCCCAGCATTTT	CASSTGQGGQPQHF	TRBJ1-5	NA	TRBV6-6	TRBD1
TGTGCCAGCAGCCTCAGCGGGGGGGCTATCGGGGAGCTGTTTTTT	CASSLSGGAIGELFF	TRBJ2-2	once	TRBV6-6	TRBD2
TGTGCCAGCAGCCAAGGTGTGCCTGTCTCCTACGAGCAGTACTTC	CASSQGVPVSYEQYF	TRBJ2-7	NA	TRBV14	NA
TGTGCCAGCAGTGCTAGCGGGGGGGCTGGCACCGGGGAGCTGTTTTTT	CASSASGGAGTGELFF	TRBJ2-2	NA	TRBV2	TRBD2
TGTGCCAGCAGCCAGACAACAGGGACTCAGGAAAAACTGTTTTTT	CASSQTTGTQEKLFF	TRBJ1-4	NA	TRBV4-2	NA
TGTGCCAGCTCACCACCAGGGGGCGAGGGCACTGAAGCTTTCTTT	CASSPPGGEGTEAFF	TRBJ1-1	NA	TRBV18	TRBD1
TGTGTTCTAGGGGATACTAACTATGGCTACACCTTC	CVLGDTNYGYTF	TRBJ1-2	NA	TRBV12-3/TRBV12-4	NA
TGTGCCAGCAGTGTCACCTCGGGACTCGCAGCTGGCTACACCTTC	CASSVTSGLAAGYTF	TRBJ1-2	NA	TRBV27	NA
TGTGCCAGCAGCCAGCCTCAGGGGTCGAACACTGAAGCTTTCTTT	CASSQPQGSNTEAFF	TRBJ1-1	NA	TRBV4-2	NA
TGTGCCAGCAGCGTAGCTACTGGGACAGCCTATGGCTACACCTTC	CASSVATGTAYGYTF	TRBJ1-2	NA	TRBV9	TRBD1
TGTGCCAGCAGCTTTGGACAGAGCTCCTACGAGCAGTACTTC	CASSFGQSSYEQYF	TRBJ2-7	NA	TRBV7-9	NA
TGTGCCAGCAGCTTATTAAGGGGTGGGGCAAACATTCAGTACTTC	CASSLLRGGANIQYF	TRBJ2-4	NA	TRBV7-2	NA
TGTGCCAGCAGCTTACGCCCGGACAGGGAATACGAGCAGTACTTC	CASSLRPDREYEQYF	TRBJ2-7	NA	TRBV11-2	TRBD1
TGTGCCAGCAGCGTAGGGGCCGAGCAGTACTTC	CASSVGAEQYF	TRBJ2-7	NA	TRBV9	NA
TGCAGCGTTAAAGGGACAGCCTATTCTAGCACAGATACGCAGTATTTT	CSVKGTAYSSTDTQYF	TRBJ2-3	once	TRBV29-1	TRBD1
TGTGCCAGCAGTTACCGGGCAGGGGGTAACAATGAGCAGTTCTTC	CASSYRAGGNNEQFF	TRBJ2-1	NA	TRBV6-5	TRBD1
TGTGCCAGTAAAAAAGCCGGGACAGCGAACACTGAAGCTTTCTTT	CASKKAGTANTEAFF	TRBJ1-1	NA	TRBV9	TRBD1
TGTGCCTGGAGTACCGGGACAACAAACTATGGCTACACCTTC	CAWSTGTTNYGYTF	TRBJ1-2	NA	TRBV30	NA